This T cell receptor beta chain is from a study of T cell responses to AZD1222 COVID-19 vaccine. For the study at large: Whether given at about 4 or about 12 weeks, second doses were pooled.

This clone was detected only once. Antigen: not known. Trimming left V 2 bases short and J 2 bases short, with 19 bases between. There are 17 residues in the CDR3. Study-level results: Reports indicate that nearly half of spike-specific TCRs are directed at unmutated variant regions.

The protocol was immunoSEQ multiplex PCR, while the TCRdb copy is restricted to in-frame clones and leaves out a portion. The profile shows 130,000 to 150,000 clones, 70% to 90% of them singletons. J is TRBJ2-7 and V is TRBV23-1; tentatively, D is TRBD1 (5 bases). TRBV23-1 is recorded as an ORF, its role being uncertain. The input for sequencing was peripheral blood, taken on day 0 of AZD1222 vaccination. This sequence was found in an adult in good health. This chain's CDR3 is CASSQPLLQGRTYEQYF. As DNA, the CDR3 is TGCGCCAGCAGTCAACCCCTACTCCAGGGCCGAACCTACGAGCAGTACTTC.